This is a list of T cell receptor beta chains from one sample in a study of CD8 T cells in Susac syndrome. TCRdb re-called the immunoSEQ multiplex PCR reads through MiXCR, storing one row per CDR3 protein. The sample holds about 180,000 distinct CDR3 sequences, about 94% seen once. Sequencing was done on a sample of CD4+ T cells from PBMCs. All receptors come from a human donor with multiple sclerosis. CDR3s include the opening cysteine and the closing phenylalanine or tryptophan. The D gene is left open where the match is weak. Clone sizes are given selectively: once, few, many, or a class where the clone is expanded.

j_call,clone_size,d_call,v_call,cdr3_nt,cdr3_aa
TRBJ2-4,NA,NA,TRBV5-6,TGTGCCAGCAGCTATAGCAAAAACATTCAGTACTTC,CASSYSKNIQYF
TRBJ1-1,NA,NA,TRBV20-1,TGCAGTGCTCCACGGGGAGGAGGGCCCAATACCCTTAACACTGAAGCTTTCTTT,CSAPRGGGPNTLNTEAFF
TRBJ1-5,NA,TRBD1,TRBV20-1,TGCAGTGCTAGAGCTCAGGGGGGGGGTCAGCCCCAGCATTTT,CSARAQGGGQPQHF
TRBJ2-5,NA,TRBD1,TRBV5-1,TGCGCCAGCAGCTTGGGGCGCAGGGGGGAGACCCAGTACTTC,CASSLGRRGETQYF
TRBJ1-5,NA,NA,TRBV27,TGTGCCAGCAGTTTTAGGGGGACTGGGCCCCAGCATTTT,CASSFRGTGPQHF
TRBJ1-1,NA,TRBD1,TRBV9,TGTGCCAGCAGCTCCTGGACAGGGGCAGCTTTCTTT,CASSSWTGAAFF
TRBJ2-5,NA,TRBD1,TRBV30,TGTGCCTGGAGTCTCTGGGACAGAGAAGAGACCCAGTACTTC,CAWSLWDREETQYF
TRBJ1-3,NA,TRBD1,TRBV29-1,TGCAGCGCCGGGACAGCCATAAACACCATATATTTT,CSAGTAINTIYF
TRBJ2-5,NA,NA,TRBV29-1,TGCAGCGTTACCCCTACCCTCCGGGTATACGAGACCCAGTACTTC,CSVTPTLRVYETQYF
TRBJ2-7,NA,TRBD2,TRBV29-1,TGCAGCGTTGGGGGACTAGGGATCCACTACGAGCAGTACTTC,CSVGGLGIHYEQYF
TRBJ1-1,NA,TRBD1,TRBV30,TGTGCCTGGAGTGTACGACAGGGAAAGGCTTTCTTT,CAWSVRQGKAFF
TRBJ1-5,NA,NA,TRBV10-3,TGTGCCATCAGTGACGGCAGGGGTCGAAATCAGCCCCAGCATTTT,CAISDGRGRNQPQHF
TRBJ1-2,NA,NA,TRBV25-1,TGTGCCAGCAGTGTATCAGGCTATGGCTACACCTTC,CASSVSGYGYTF
TRBJ1-6,NA,TRBD1,TRBV20-1,TGCAGTGCTTTCCGTCGGGACAGCCTCAATTCACCCCTCCACTTT,CSAFRRDSLNSPLHF
TRBJ1-1,NA,NA,TRBV12-3/TRBV12-4,TGTGCCAGCAGTTTAAGACCCCAGTGGAACACTGAAGCTTTCTTT,CASSLRPQWNTEAFF
TRBJ1-5,NA,NA,TRBV30,TGTGCCTGGAGTGCGGGGGCAGGGAGTACACAGCCCCAGCATTTT,CAWSAGAGSTQPQHF
TRBJ1-6,NA,NA,TRBV30,TGTGCCTGGAGTTCCAGCAAAGATTCACCCCTCCACTTT,CAWSSSKDSPLHF
TRBJ2-7,NA,TRBD2,TRBV5-6,TGTGCCAGCAGCCCCGGGGGGAGGGCCCCCTACGAGCAGTACTTC,CASSPGGRAPYEQYF
TRBJ1-2,NA,NA,TRBV4-1,TGCGCCAGCAGCCAAGTCGACGGCTATGGCTACACCTTC,CASSQVDGYGYTF
TRBJ2-2,NA,NA,TRBV9,TGTGCCAGCAGCGTAGATGGGCAGCCCACCGGGGAGCTGTTTTTT,CASSVDGQPTGELFF
TRBJ1-6,NA,NA,TRBV30,TGTGCCTGGACAGGGACGTATAATTCACCCCTCCACTTT,CAWTGTYNSPLHF
TRBJ2-3,NA,NA,TRBV24-1,TGTGCCACCAGTGAAATGACAGGAGGCCACACAGATACGCAGTATTTT,CATSEMTGGHTDTQYF
TRBJ2-7,NA,NA,TRBV30,TGTGCCTGGAGGTTCCCGGTTTTAACCTACGAGCAGTACTTC,CAWRFPVLTYEQYF
TRBJ2-7,NA,TRBD1,TRBV20-1,TGCAGTGCTCCGAACCGAGGGACCGGGACAGGGGGCTACGAGCAGTACTTC,CSAPNRGTGTGGYEQYF
TRBJ2-5,NA,NA,TRBV29-1,TGCAGCGTTGACCCGGGGATTGGAGAGACCCAGTACTTC,CSVDPGIGETQYF
TRBJ2-7,NA,TRBD1,TRBV3-1,TGTGCCAGCAGCCAAGATAGGGCAGGGGGATTCTACGAGCAGTACTTC,CASSQDRAGGFYEQYF
TRBJ2-7,once,NA,TRBV11-2,TGTGCCAGCAGCTTACCGGGGCCGAACTACGAGCAGTACTTC,CASSLPGPNYEQYF
TRBJ2-1,NA,NA,TRBV5-1,TGCGCCAGCAGCATGGGGGACGAATACAATGAGCAGTTCTTC,CASSMGDEYNEQFF
TRBJ1-1,NA,TRBD1,TRBV3-1,TGTGCCAGCAGCCATAGACAGGGCACTGAAGCTTTCTTT,CASSHRQGTEAFF
TRBJ2-5,NA,NA,TRBV7-9,TGTGCCAGCAGCTTAGCATCACTAGCAGGGACCCAGTACTTC,CASSLASLAGTQYF
TRBJ2-1,NA,NA,TRBV5-1,TGCGCCAGCAGCACCGGGACAAATAACAATGAGCAGTTCTTC,CASSTGTNNNEQFF
TRBJ1-5,NA,NA,TRBV18,TGTGCCAGCTCACCACCGCAGCAGCCCCAGCATTTT,CASSPPQQPQHF
TRBJ2-3,once,NA,TRBV29-1,TGCAGCGGCGTCGAGGGTGGCACAGATACGCAGTATTTT,CSGVEGGTDTQYF
TRBJ2-3,NA,TRBD2,TRBV7-3,TGTGCCAGCAGCTCGTGGACTAGCGGGACAGATACGCAGTATTTT,CASSSWTSGTDTQYF
TRBJ1-6,NA,NA,TRBV6-2/TRBV6-3,TGTGCCAGCAGTTACTCAGACAGGTGGACACCCCTCCACTTT,CASSYSDRWTPLHF
TRBJ1-2,NA,TRBD1,TRBV19,TGTGCCAGTACGACAGGGACAATCTATGGCTACACCTTC,CASTTGTIYGYTF
TRBJ1-1,NA,NA,TRBV7-9,TGTGCCAGCAGTCTCAGGGGAGGAGAGACTGAAGCTTTCTTT,CASSLRGGETEAFF
TRBJ2-7,once,NA,TRBV29-1,TGCAGCGTTGAAGGGGGGGACAGAGGGCTCTACGAGCAGTACTTC,CSVEGGDRGLYEQYF
TRBJ1-3,NA,NA,TRBV6-1,TGTGCCAGCAGACAGACCCTTTCGGACACCATATATTTT,CASRQTLSDTIYF
TRBJ2-7,NA,TRBD2,TRBV18,TGTGCCAGCTCATACTCCGGGACTAGCGCCTACGAGCAGTACTTC,CASSYSGTSAYEQYF
TRBJ2-4,NA,NA,TRBV6-5,TGTGCCAGCAGTTACGATGGATCGGGGCTGAACATTCAGTACTTC,CASSYDGSGLNIQYF
TRBJ1-5,NA,NA,TRBV27,TGTGCCAGCGGGGAGGGACCGGGACCCCGGGGTCAGCCCCAGCATTTT,CASGEGPGPRGQPQHF
TRBJ2-3,once,TRBD1,TRBV29-1,TGCAGCGTTTTAAAGGGGGCCACAGATACGCAGTATTTT,CSVLKGATDTQYF
TRBJ2-1,NA,TRBD2,TRBV4-1,TGCGCCAGCAGCCAAGACCAAAGACTAGCGAATGAGCAGTTCTTC,CASSQDQRLANEQFF
TRBJ2-7,NA,TRBD1,TRBV20-1,TGCAGTGCGGAACCGGGGACAGGGGGTGATGAGCAGTACTTC,CSAEPGTGGDEQYF
TRBJ2-7,NA,NA,TRBV11-2,TGTGCCAGCAGCTTAACTTGGGTGGGGGGGGCCTCCCACGAGCAGTACTTC,CASSLTWVGGASHEQYF
TRBJ2-7,NA,TRBD1,TRBV5-1,TGCGCCAGCAGTGAGACAGGGCCTGGTGGCGAGCAGTACTTC,CASSETGPGGEQYF
TRBJ2-3,NA,NA,TRBV30,TGTGCCTGGAGATTAGCGGATACGCAGTATTTT,CAWRLADTQYF
TRBJ2-5,NA,NA,TRBV6-1,TGTGCCAGCAGCCCAAGGCGGTACCAAGAGACCCAGTACTTC,CASSPRRYQETQYF
TRBJ1-2,once,TRBD1,TRBV4-3,TGCGCCAGCAGCCAAGACTCTCGCAGGGGGCTGTGGTACTATGGCTACACCTTC,CASSQDSRRGLWYYGYTF
TRBJ2-1,NA,TRBD2,TRBV4-2,TGTGCCAGCAGCCAAGATGCACTAGCGGTTGGGGGGCAGTTCTTC,CASSQDALAVGGQFF
TRBJ1-5,NA,TRBD1,TRBV20-1,TGCAGTGCTAGAGGGACAGGGGATCAGCCCCAGCATTTT,CSARGTGDQPQHF
TRBJ2-1,NA,TRBD1,TRBV24-1,TGTGCCACCAGTGATTCTGGACAGGGCTCCTACAATGAGCAGTTCTTC,CATSDSGQGSYNEQFF
TRBJ1-6,NA,NA,TRBV9,TGTGCCAGCAGCGTAGACGACTATAATTCACCCCTCCACTTT,CASSVDDYNSPLHF
TRBJ2-1,NA,TRBD1,TRBV11-1,TGTGCCAGCAGCTCCTCACGGGACAGGGTGAGGAGCAATGAGCAGTTCTTC,CASSSSRDRVRSNEQFF
TRBJ2-2,NA,NA,TRBV14,TGTGCCAGCAGCCAAGATATCTCCGGGGAGCTGTTTTTT,CASSQDISGELFF
TRBJ1-5,NA,NA,TRBV29-1,TGCAGCGTTGTTGGGCAGGGGAATCAGCCCCAGCATTTT,CSVVGQGNQPQHF